The 15 T cell receptor beta chains below all came from one sample that was sequenced in a study of blood T cell repertoires in COVID-19. Sequenced by immunoSEQ multiplex PCR; TCRdb stores in-frame clones only, minus some. This sample has about 210,000 clones, with under 90% found just once. Sample: peripheral blood. The source is a woman older than 75 with COVID-19, enrolled during active disease.

The table lists this clone with many counts. This chain connects TRBV18 to TRBJ2-2; D is possibly TRBD1 (5 bases). Germline CDR1 is KGHSH and CDR2 is LQKENI. V was shortened by 4 bases and J by 7 bases, with 13 bases between the two germline ends. The CDR3 extends over 14 amino acids. This chain's CDR3 is CASSRQGSDGELFF. CDR3 nucleotides: TGTGCCAGCTCACGCCAGGGATCGGACGGGGAGCTGTTTTTT.

The chain recombines TRBV18 with TRBJ1-6; unclear D gene. The V gene's germline CDR1 is KGHSH and CDR2 LQKENI. CDR3 length equals 17 residues. The V and J ends lost 2 bases and 9 bases respectively, with 20 bases between them. The CDR3 coding sequence is TGTGCCAGCTCACCAGTCGCGAGAGGGCAGCTCAGTTCACCCCTCCACTTT. Its protein product is CASSPVARGQLSSPLHF.

Regarding this clone: An end of the junction does not agree with germline; a read error may underlie this. The rearrangement joins TRBV7-2 to TRBJ2-7; possibly TRBD2 for D (6 bases). Germline V gives CDR1 SGHTA, CDR2 FQGNSA. CDR3 length: 13 residues. CDR3 nucleotide sequence: TGTGCCAGCAGCTTAGGCGTCTTAGGCGGGGAGACCTTC. Its translation: CASSLGVLGGETF.

This chain joins TRBV5-5 and TRBJ1-5, with D possibly being TRBD1 (6 bases). This CDR3 has 16 residues. Trimming cost V 3 bases and J 4 bases, with 17 bases left between them. Per germline, CDR1 SGHKS and CDR2 YYEKEE (reference sequence). In DNA form, the CDR3 reads TGTGCCAGCAGCTGGAAACCCCAGGGGACGAATCAGCCCCAGCATTTT. Translation gives CASSWKPQGTNQPQHF.

This clone was seen just once. The J gene is TRBJ1-4, the V gene TRBV9, with D unclear. Germline V lookup: CDR1 SGDLS, CDR2 YYNGEE. The CDR3 sequence is 16 residues long. Trimming pared 0 bases from V and 0 bases from J, leaving 9 bases between. CDR3 bases: TGTGCCAGCAGCGTAGGAACGGGGACAACTAATGAAAAACTGTTTTTT. Translation: CASSVGTGTTNEKLFF.

The chain has TRBV7-2 and TRBJ2-7, with D possibly TRBD2 on 5 matching bases. Trimming took off 0 bases at V and 3 bases at J, with 9 bases between the two ends. CDR3 length equals 14 residues. CDR1 and CDR2 from the germline V gene are SGHTA and FQGNSA. CDR3 nucleotide sequence: TGTGCCAGCAGCTTAGCGGGAGTAAGCTACGAGCAGTACTTC. This sequence encodes CASSLAGVSYEQYF.

This clone was seen just once. The J gene is TRBJ2-1, the V gene TRBV3-1 (or the pseudogene TRBV3-2); D might be TRBD1 (6 bases). There are 15 residues in the CDR3. Germline-derived CDR1 and CDR2 are LGHDT and YNNKEL (reference sequence). V lost 2 bases to trimming and J lost 8 bases, with 16 bases between them. DNA for the CDR3: TGTGCCAGCAGCCAATTTGGGCCAGGGGTCGATGAGCAGTTCTTC. Translation: CASSQFGPGVDEQFF.

The CDR3 loop is CASTSSSDNSGNTIYF. CDR3 sequence (DNA): TGTGCCAGCACCTCCTCCTCGGACAACTCTGGAAACACCATATATTTT. The chain links TRBV28 to TRBJ1-3; a possible D gene is TRBD1 (5 bases). In germline, CDR1 is MDHEN, CDR2 SYDVKM. Trimming stripped 7 bases from V and 0 bases from J, with 16 bases between. This CDR3 is 16 amino acids long.

This chain's CDR3 is CASSGILAGGSRRETQYF. The CDR3 DNA is TGTGCCAGCAGCGGGATCCTAGCGGGGGGTTCACGTAGGGAGACCCAGTACTTC. The chain joins TRBV5-4 to TRBJ2-5, with TRBD2 identical over 11 bases. Trimming at V came to 4 bases and at J to 5 bases, leaving 16 bases not matched to a gene. The germline gives CDR1 SGHNT, CDR2 YYREEE (reference sequence). This CDR3 is 18 amino acids long.

The chain uses TRBV10-3 and TRBJ2-1; TRBD2 aligns across 10 bases. The CDR3 covers 14 residues. Germline CDR1 is ENHRY and CDR2 is SYGVKD. V trimming: 2 bases; J trimming: 7 bases; junction bases outside the gene matches: 2. CDR3 in amino acids: CAISESGGANEQFF. CDR3 sequence (DNA): TGTGCCATCAGTGAGAGCGGGGGGGCTAATGAGCAGTTCTTC.

CDR3 protein: CASKSRTGRDEQYF. CDR3 sequence (DNA): TGTGCCAGCAAGAGCCGGACAGGTAGGGACGAGCAGTACTTC. V is TRBV6-5 and J is TRBJ2-7, with 7 bases that match TRBD1. Germline V lookup: CDR1 MNHEY, CDR2 SVGAGI. This CDR3 is 14 amino acids long. V lost 7 bases, J lost 5 bases, and 11 bases stayed unmatched.

The chain employs TRBV5-6 and TRBJ2-3; D is possibly TRBD2 (6 bases). With 0 bases removed from V and 2 bases from J, the gap between germline ends came to 13 bases. The germline gives CDR1 SGHDT, CDR2 YYEEEE. CDR3 length: 16 residues. CDR3: CASSLGEEVNTDTQYF. The DNA for the CDR3 is TGTGCCAGCAGCTTGGGGGAGGAGGTCAACACAGATACGCAGTATTTT.

V gene TRBV20-1 combines with J gene TRBJ1-2, with TRBD1 matching 8 bases. The germline gives CDR1 DFQATT, CDR2 SNEGSKA (reference sequence). With 3 bases clipped from V and 0 bases from J, the junction kept 6 bases outside the gene matches. The CDR3 runs to 15 residues. The CDR3 DNA follows: TGCAGTGCTAGTCCCAGGGGGCAGACTAACTATGGCTACACCTTC. Translation gives CSASPRGQTNYGYTF.

This chain joins TRBV3-1 (or the pseudogene TRBV3-2) and TRBJ1-1, with unresolved D. V dropped 4 bases and J dropped 3 bases, with 15 bases sitting between them. In germline, CDR1 is LGHDT, CDR2 YNNKEL (reference sequence). The CDR3 sequence is 15 residues long. The chain's CDR3 is CASSLGSTADTEAFF. CDR3 nucleotide sequence: TGTGCCAGCAGCCTTGGGTCGACGGCGGACACTGAAGCTTTCTTT.

Only one count was recorded for this clone. This rearrangement joins TRBV2 to TRBJ2-3; tentative D call: TRBD1 (5 bases). Trimming removed 4 bases from V and 6 bases from J, with 14 bases in between. The CDR3 has 14 residues. Germline loops: CDR1 SNHLY, CDR2 FYNNEI. The CDR3 sequence is CASSGGRVSDTQYF. CDR3 DNA: TGTGCCAGCAGTGGGGGCCGGGTGAGCGATACGCAGTATTTT.